The following is a T cell receptor (beta chain) sequence with its context. The data are from a study of blood T cell repertoires in COVID-19. Study-wide context: Italy, Spain and the United States were the sources of the convalescent and acute COVID-19 samples. From T cells, B-cell-depleted T cells, or PBMCs came the material, which was cDNA or gDNA.

Authors' analysis steps: Amplification with reference gene primers provided the estimates of nucleated cell counts. Sequencing used immunoSEQ multiplex PCR; TCRdb keeps in-frame clones, though not all of them. That table furnishes V, J and clone size, whereas the DNA furnished D and trimming. The profile shows roughly 140,000 clones, 60% to 85% of them singletons. This CDR3 has 14 residues. V was trimmed by 3 bases and J by 5 bases, leaving 13 bases between them. Germline CDR1 MNHEY, CDR2 SMNVEV (reference sequence). This TCR was sampled from a man aged 50 or older with active or convalescent COVID-19. This sequence joins TRBV27 and TRBJ2-5, with unresolved D. Sample: peripheral blood. This CDR3 reads CASSFGSTGETQYF. The CDR3 coding sequence is TGTGCCAGCAGTTTCGGGTCTACTGGGGAGACCCAGTACTTC.